The next 30 T cell receptor beta chains were all read from a single sample in a study of shared T cell receptors in the human thymus. The data were produced by immunoSEQ multiplex PCR, yet TCRdb's version contains in-frame clones alone and is incomplete. The table lists 720,000 or so clones, 80% to 90% of them singletons. The data also belong to a second study, concerning human thymus T cells.

Sequencing was carried out using thymocytes. The receptors come from a girl under three years old with a congenital heart defect.

This clone was counted a single time. This chain uses TRBV9 with TRBJ2-5; 8 nucleotides agree with TRBD2. After removal of 0 bases from V and 1 base from J, the junction contained 8 bases not matched to a gene. This CDR3 is built from 17 residues. CDR1 and CDR2 (germline): SGDLS, YYNGEE. Here the CDR3 reads CASSVAPLAGGQETQYF. CDR3 in DNA: TGTGCCAGCAGCGTAGCTCCGCTAGCGGGCGGCCAAGAGACCCAGTACTTC.

J is TRBJ1-1 and V is TRBV19; possibly TRBD1 for D (6 bases). The CDR3 loop spans 14 amino acids. Germline lookup yields CDR1 LNHDA and CDR2 SQIVND (reference sequence). Trimming cost V 9 bases and J 1 base, with 15 bases left between them. This CDR3 is CASLRGNPNTEAFF. The CDR3 DNA is TGTGCCAGCCTGAGGGGGAATCCGAACACTGAAGCTTTCTTT.

The chain links TRBV5-1 to TRBJ2-1; 8 bases are shared with TRBD1. Germline CDR1 reads SGHRS; CDR2 reads YFSETQ. Trimming removed 4 bases from V and 2 bases from J; junction bases left unmatched: 5. The CDR3 spans 15 residues. The CDR3 DNA sequence: TGCGCCAGCAGCGAGGACAGGGAAGCCTACAATGAGCAGTTCTTC. This translates into CASSEDREAYNEQFF.

This chain joins TRBV4-1 and TRBJ2-3; TRBD1 is a possible D gene (6 bases). The V end lost 0 bases, the J end lost 2 bases, and 27 bases lay between the germline ends. The length of the CDR3 is 21 residues. Germline CDR1 reads MGHRA; CDR2 reads YSYEKL. Written as DNA, the CDR3 is TGCGCCAGCAGCCAAGATAGCCCTAAGCCGCGACAGGAAAACTTCACAGATACGCAGTATTTT. The encoded protein is CASSQDSPKPRQENFTDTQYF.

The V gene is TRBV21-1, the J gene TRBJ1-5; the table's D call, TRBD1, has no DNA check behind it. TRBV21-1 is a known pseudogene. This CDR3 is 18 amino acids long. For the CDR3, the DNA is TGTGCCAGCAGCAAAGGCGCCCCCGGGACAGTTAGCAATCAGCCCCAGCATTTT. It codes for CASSKGAPGTVSNQPQHF.

This sequence joins TRBV7-3 and TRBJ2-1; 10 nucleotides agree with TRBD1. The CDR3 has 17 residues. Per germline, CDR1 SGHTA and CDR2 FQGTGA. V gave up 5 bases and J gave up 9 bases; unmatched junction bases: 16. CDR3 sequence: CASSPPPGQGWEAEQFF. The DNA for the CDR3 is TGTGCCAGCAGCCCTCCCCCGGGACAGGGGTGGGAAGCTGAGCAGTTCTTC.

This chain connects TRBV5-5 to TRBJ1-5, with 9 bases fitting TRBD1. Germline CDR1 and CDR2: SGHKS and YYEKEE (reference sequence). V shed 6 bases and J 5 bases; nucleotides not matched to a gene: 9. The CDR3 is made up of 15 amino acids. DNA for the CDR3: TGTGCCAGCACCCCAGGGACAGGGAGGTATCAGCCCCAGCATTTT. Its protein product is CASTPGTGRYQPQHF.

Only one count was recorded for this clone. The chain has TRBV7-2 and TRBJ1-4, with a weak D call TRBD1 (6 bases). The V and J ends lost 6 bases and 3 bases respectively, with 11 bases between them. The CDR3 runs to 14 residues. Germline loops: CDR1 SGHTA, CDR2 FQGNSA. CDR3 residues: CASSLQGSNEKLFF. The DNA of the CDR3 is TGTGCCAGCAGTCTACAGGGATCTAATGAAAAACTGTTTTTT.

J is TRBJ1-1 and V is TRBV27, with TRBD1 matching over 7 bases. V shed 3 bases and J 0 bases; nucleotides not matched to a gene: 10. Germline V CDR1 and CDR2: MNHEY, SMNVEV (reference sequence). The CDR3 has 17 amino acids. The CDR3 loop is CASSFYWDSKMNTEAFF. In DNA, the CDR3 is TGTGCCAGCAGTTTTTATTGGGACAGTAAGATGAACACTGAAGCTTTCTTT.

As concerns this clone: The same CDR3 also results from other DNA sequences found in this sample. The J gene is TRBJ1-1, the V gene TRBV10-1; 7 bases map to TRBD1. Germline-derived CDR1 and CDR2 are WNHNN and SYGVQD (reference sequence). J was trimmed by 1 base and V by 5 bases; bases with no gene match: 10. The CDR3 loop spans 16 amino acids. CDR3 sequence (DNA): TGCGCCAGCAGTCCGGACAGGAATATATGGAACACTGAAGCTTTCTTT. This encodes CASSPDRNIWNTEAFF.

The rearrangement uses TRBV11-2 and TRBJ2-7, with 11 bases that match TRBD1. Germline-derived CDR1 and CDR2 are SGHAT and FQNNGV. The CDR3 is made up of 18 amino acids. Trimming took 0 bases from V and 5 from J; bases not matched to a gene: 12. The CDR3 bases are TGTGCCAGCAGCTTAGATTCGGGGACAGGGGGAAAGGGCGACGAGCAGTACTTC. This translates into CASSLDSGTGGKGDEQYF.

In this sample, this clone turned up once. The chain uses TRBV11-2 and TRBJ2-2; D may be TRBD2 (6 bases). V was cut by 2 bases and J by 4 bases, with 14 bases left in between. The CDR3 has 16 amino acids. Germline V CDR1 and CDR2: SGHAT, FQNNGV. The CDR3 region has the DNA TGTGCCAGCAGCTTAAAACTAGCTGAACTCACCGGGGAGCTGTTTTTT. Translation: CASSLKLAELTGELFF. The entire variable domain, with the rest obtained from reference TRBV11-2 and TRBJ2-2, is as follows: EAGVAQSPRYKIIEKRQSVAFWCNPISGHATLYWYQQILGQGPKLLIQFQNNGVVDDSQLPKDRFSAERLKGVDSTLKIQPAKLEDSAVYLCASSLKLAELTGELFFGEGSRLTVL.

This clone has just a few counts. The rearrangement uses TRBV7-2 and TRBJ1-1; 9 bases line up with TRBD1. Germline CDR1 SGHTA, CDR2 FQGNSA. The CDR3 loop spans 18 amino acids. The J segment lost 5 bases and the V segment lost 4 bases, leaving 17 bases of the junction unmatched. The CDR3 reads CASSSYRGQAAYRTEAFF. The CDR3 coding sequence is TGTGCCAGCAGCTCATACAGGGGGCAGGCCGCCTATAGGACTGAAGCTTTCTTT.

Points on this clone: Other DNA sequences in the sample encode the same CDR3. The chain has TRBV27 and TRBJ1-6; 7 bases are a match to TRBD1. Germline CDR1 reads MNHEY; CDR2 reads SMNVEV (reference sequence). The length of the CDR3 is 15 residues. The V and J ends lost 1 base and 8 bases, in that order; junction bases with no gene match: 5. The CDR3 protein is CASSLYDREHSPLHF. In nucleotides, the CDR3 is TGTGCCAGCAGTTTATATGACAGGGAGCATTCACCCCTCCACTTT.

The chain employs TRBV6-6 and TRBJ1-6; D is undetermined. Trimming removed 4 bases from V and 7 bases from J, with 11 bases in between. CDR1 MNHNY and CDR2 SVGAGI come from the germline V gene (reference sequence). The CDR3 contains 14 residues. The CDR3 nucleotides are TGTGCCAGCAGTTTCGGGGTCCTAAATTCACCCCTCCACTTT. This codes for CASSFGVLNSPLHF.

The V call is TRBV28, the J call TRBJ1-2; D not resolved. The CDR3 covers 17 residues. The germline CDR1 and CDR2 sequences are MDHEN and SYDVKM. The V and J ends lost 2 bases and 3 bases respectively, with 19 bases between them. The CDR3 DNA follows: TGTGCCAGCAGTTTAAAAGACGAGCGGGTCCAGGACTATGGCTACACCTTC. The encoded protein is CASSLKDERVQDYGYTF.

This chain connects TRBV14 to TRBJ2-5; 10 bases align to TRBD2. The CDR3 is 17 amino acids. V was pared by 0 bases and J by 1 base, with 5 bases of the junction left unmatched. Germline CDR1 reads SGHDN; CDR2 reads FVKESK. The CDR3 spells CASSQDFSGGRQETQYF. The DNA for the CDR3 is TGTGCCAGCAGCCAAGATTTTAGCGGGGGGCGCCAAGAGACCCAGTACTTC. The full variable domain, completed using reference TRBV14 and TRBJ2-5, is EAGVTQFPSHSVIEKGQTVTLRCDPISGHDNLYWYRRVMGKEIKFLLHFVKESKQDESGMPNNRFLAERTGGTYSTLKVQPAELEDSGVYFCASSQDFSGGRQETQYFGPGTRLLVL.

This chain joins TRBV28 and TRBJ2-5; no definite D call. This CDR3 contains 14 residues. The V end lost 6 bases, the J end lost 2 bases, and 13 bases lay between the germline ends. Germline loops: CDR1 MDHEN, CDR2 SYDVKM. CDR3 protein: CASRRQQRQETQYF. The CDR3 region has the DNA TGTGCCAGCAGGAGACAACAGAGACAAGAGACCCAGTACTTC.

The V and J genes are TRBV19 and TRBJ1-5; possible D gene TRBD1, 6 bases. The V gene lost 5 bases and the J gene lost 4 bases, with 12 bases spanning the gap. Germline V lookup: CDR1 LNHDA, CDR2 SQIVND (reference sequence). This CDR3 comprises 14 residues. The CDR3 nucleotides read TGTGCCAGTAGTCAAAGGACAGCGAATCAGCCCCAGCATTTT. Its translation: CASSQRTANQPQHF.

CDR3 loop: CASSLGEPYNEQFF. CDR3 nucleotide sequence: TGCGCCAGCAGCTTGGGTGAGCCCTACAATGAGCAGTTCTTC. This sequence joins TRBV5-1 and TRBJ2-1; D remains unclear. Germline CDR1 is SGHRS and CDR2 is YFSETQ. V gave up 0 bases and J gave up 2 bases, with 6 bases separating them. There are 14 residues in the CDR3.

This chain uses TRBV6-1 with TRBJ1-2; TRBD1 matches at 7 bases. The germline V gene encodes CDR1 MNHNS and CDR2 SASEGT. The CDR3 covers 17 residues. The ends lost 2 bases at V and 1 base at J; junction bases unmatched: 10. CDR3 sequence reads: CASSETQGVIGNYGYTF. The CDR3, as DNA: TGTGCCAGCAGTGAAACCCAGGGGGTGATTGGTAACTATGGCTACACCTTC.

This clone was found once. The rearrangement links TRBV9 to TRBJ2-7; 7 bases are a match to TRBD1. The V gene's germline CDR1 is SGDLS and CDR2 YYNGEE. The CDR3 contains 16 residues. J lost 0 bases, V lost 3 bases, and 9 bases had no gene match. The CDR3 DNA is TGTGCCAGCAGCGACAGGGACAGCGCTTACTCCTACGAGCAGTACTTC. This encodes CASSDRDSAYSYEQYF.

This clone was picked up one time. V gene TRBV5-5 combines with J gene TRBJ1-2, with D uncertain. From germline, CDR1 is SGHKS and CDR2 YYEKEE (reference sequence). Trimming removed 1 base from V and 4 bases from J, with 11 bases in between. The CDR3 is 14 amino acids. CDR3 coding DNA: TGTGCCAGCAGCTTGAACCGCGCATTCTATGGCTACACCTTC. Its translation is CASSLNRAFYGYTF.

The rearrangement uses TRBV11-3 and TRBJ1-1; D remains unclear. The CDR3 is 13 amino acids. Germline assignment: CDR1 SGHNT and CDR2 YENEEA. The V end was cut by 10 bases, the J end by 4 bases, with 16 bases between. CDR3 coding DNA: TGTGCCAACGCGGTGGAGGGCATCACTGAAGCTTTCTTT. It codes for CANAVEGITEAFF.

The chain combines TRBV27 with TRBJ2-3, with 8 positions matching TRBD2. Germline trimming cut 5 bases from V and 2 bases from J; bases unmatched to any gene: 6. The CDR3 is 15 residues long. The germline gives CDR1 MNHEY, CDR2 SMNVEV (reference sequence). The CDR3 reads CASSLQAGDTDTQYF. DNA for the CDR3: TGTGCCAGCAGTCTCCAAGCGGGGGACACAGATACGCAGTATTTT.

The rearrangement links TRBV2 to TRBJ1-1; no clear D gene. The CDR3 covers 15 residues. The V gene lost 6 bases and the J gene lost 0 bases, with 14 bases spanning the gap. Germline CDR1 and CDR2: SNHLY and FYNNEI. In DNA, the CDR3 is TGTGCCAGCAGCCCTAGCCCCATTATGAACACTGAAGCTTTCTTT. Protein product: CASSPSPIMNTEAFF.

The V call is TRBV18, the J call TRBJ1-2; D is unresolved. Germline loops: CDR1 KGHSH, CDR2 LQKENI. Trimming shortened V by 4 bases and J by 4 bases, and 19 bases separated the two germline ends. CDR3 length: 16 residues. The CDR3 here is CASSLLSKPPPYGYTF. The CDR3 DNA follows: TGTGCCAGCTCACTCCTGTCTAAGCCCCCGCCCTATGGCTACACCTTC.

J is TRBJ1-4 and V is TRBV27; 7 bases align to TRBD1. The ends lost 5 bases at V and 2 bases at J; junction bases unmatched: 11. Germline CDR1 reads MNHEY; CDR2 reads SMNVEV (reference sequence). This CDR3 has 17 amino acids. In DNA, the CDR3 is TGTGCCAGCAGTCGCCAGGGGGTCTTTGAGACTAATGAAAAACTGTTTTTT. Protein: CASSRQGVFETNEKLFF.

The CDR3 sequence: CASSPGHQNHYEQYF. CDR3 nucleotides: TGTGCCAGCTCACCGGGACACCAGAACCACTACGAGCAGTACTTC. The gene calls are TRBV18 and TRBJ2-7, with D possibly TRBD1 on 6 matching bases. The V gene's germline CDR1 is KGHSH and CDR2 LQKENI. This CDR3 is 15 amino acids long. The V end lost 3 bases, the J end lost 3 bases, and 15 bases lay between the germline ends.

The chain has TRBV25-1 and TRBJ2-7; D is possibly TRBD2 (6 bases). The CDR3 consists of 17 residues. Trimming stripped 5 bases from V and 1 base from J, with 21 bases between. Germline V gene sequence: CDR1 MGHDK, CDR2 SYGVNS. Written as DNA, the CDR3 is TGTGCCAGCAGTAAGGGAGGAGGGTTTAGGGATTCCTACGAGCAGTACTTC. Translated: CASSKGGGFRDSYEQYF.